This T cell receptor (beta chain) was identified in a study of response to subunit inactivated influenza vaccine. Study-level points and caveats: With each seasonal influenza vaccination, the authors suggested, few new T cells are recruited.

Turning to this clonotype: The antigen is unknown.

This CDR3 comprises 15 residues. The V and J ends lost 7 bases and 4 bases, in that order; junction bases with no gene match: 8. The germline V gene has CDR1 MNHNS and CDR2 SASEGT. From the RT-PCR reads, TCRdb called clonotypes with MiXCR, one entry per CDR3 protein. The sample yields about 700,000 distinct CDR3 sequences, approximately 15% seen once. Material: PBMCs from blood, obtained roughly 12 days after vaccination. This chain connects TRBV6-1 to TRBJ2-1; TRBD1 matches 9 bases. The clonotype comes from a man aged 50 to 60 who received an inactivated influenza vaccine. The CDR3 is CASTKTGQGYNEQFF. As DNA, the CDR3 is TGTGCCAGCACAAAAACGGGACAGGGTTACAATGAGCAGTTCTTC.